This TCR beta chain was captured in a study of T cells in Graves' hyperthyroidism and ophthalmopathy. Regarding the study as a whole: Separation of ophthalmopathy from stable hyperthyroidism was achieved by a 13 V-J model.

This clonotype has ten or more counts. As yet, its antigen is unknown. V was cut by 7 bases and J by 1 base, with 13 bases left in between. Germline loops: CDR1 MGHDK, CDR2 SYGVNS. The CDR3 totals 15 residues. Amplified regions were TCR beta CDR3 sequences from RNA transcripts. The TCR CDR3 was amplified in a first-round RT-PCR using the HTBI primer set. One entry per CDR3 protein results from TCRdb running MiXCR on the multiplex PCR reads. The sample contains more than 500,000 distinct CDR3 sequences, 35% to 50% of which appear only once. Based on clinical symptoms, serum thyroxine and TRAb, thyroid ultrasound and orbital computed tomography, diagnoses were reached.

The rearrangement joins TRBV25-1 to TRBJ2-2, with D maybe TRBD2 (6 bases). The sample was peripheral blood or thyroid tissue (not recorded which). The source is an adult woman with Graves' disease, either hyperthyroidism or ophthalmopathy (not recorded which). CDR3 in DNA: TGTGCCAGCACTGGGGGGACCCTGAACACCGGGGAGCTGTTTTTT. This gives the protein CASTGGTLNTGELFF.